This TCR beta chain was profiled in a study of prognosis after radiotherapy for stage I lung cancer. Study background: Operability status for all non-small cell lung cancer patients was recorded as medically inoperable.

The V and J ends lost 7 bases and 1 base respectively, with 10 bases between them. CDR1 is LGHDT, CDR2 YNNKEL, per germline (reference sequence). The CDR3 length is 13 residues. In this sample, this clonotype turned up many times. Its antigen is not known. With two-round multiplex PCR, TCR beta CDR3 sequences were amplified from genomic DNA. First-round PCR amplification was performed with primers specific to each TRBV and TRBJ gene. TCRdb independently ran MiXCR on the multiplex PCR reads; one entry per CDR3 protein. The table has some 14,000 distinct CDR3 sequences, around half seen once. Study results and caveats: For the expanded TCR clones, whether they were tumor-specific was not determined. Lower Shannon entropy after stereotactic body radiation therapy was observed in patients who went on to develop distant metastases.

Researchers took around 6 milliliters of peripheral blood at each of two time points. The material was PBMCs, obtained before or after stereotactic body radiation therapy (not recorded which). This clonotype originated in a donor older than 45 with non-small cell lung cancer. The chain links TRBV3-1 to TRBJ2-5; perhaps TRBD2 as D (6 bases). The CDR3 sequence: CASNGDFQETQYF. In DNA form, the CDR3 reads TGTGCCAGCAACGGGGACTTCCAAGAGACCCAGTACTTC.